What follows are 15 T cell receptor beta chains derived from one specimen sequenced in a study of blood T cell repertoires in COVID-19. Produced via immunoSEQ multiplex PCR; TCRdb's table is partial and in-frame only. Among about 42,000 clones listed, 80% to 90% were seen once. Sequences were obtained from peripheral blood. These receptors all stem from a woman aged 65 to 85 in a cohort sampled during active COVID-19.

This chain joins TRBV7-2 and TRBJ2-7; 7 nucleotides match TRBD1. V lost 4 bases, J lost 4 bases, and 13 bases stayed unmatched. CDR3 size: 16 residues. In germline, CDR1 is SGHTA, CDR2 FQGNSA. The CDR3 DNA reads as TGTGCCAGCAGCTCTGCACTAGGGGGCTCTTTTTACGAGCAGTACTTC. Its translation is CASSSALGGSFYEQYF.

The sample holds one count of this clone. The chain combines TRBV5-1 with TRBJ2-1; D is unresolved. Germline CDR1 is SGHRS and CDR2 is YFSETQ. This CDR3 is 18 amino acids long. V gave up 1 base and J gave up 2 bases, with 19 bases separating them. Here the CDR3 reads CASSLSSSWRNAYNEQFF. For the CDR3, the DNA is TGCGCCAGCAGCTTGAGCTCCAGTTGGCGGAACGCCTACAATGAGCAGTTCTTC.

This clone was recorded a few times. This sequence joins TRBV6-5 and TRBJ1-1; 9 bases line up with TRBD1. Germline V gene sequence: CDR1 MNHEY, CDR2 SVGAGI. This CDR3 is 14 amino acids long. V lost 6 bases and J lost 3; bases outside the gene matches: 5. This CDR3 is CASRSGQGDTEAFF. CDR3 DNA: TGTGCCAGCAGGTCGGGACAGGGAGACACTGAAGCTTTCTTT.

By its share, this clone is medium-sized (0.01 to 0.1%). The J gene is TRBJ1-2, the V gene TRBV10-3, with a possible D match to TRBD1 (5 bases). V shed 8 bases and J shed 2 bases, with 18 bases lying between them. This CDR3 region has 15 residues. Germline CDR1 is ENHRY and CDR2 is SYGVKD. CDR3 DNA: TGTGCCATCGTGGGCGGGGAAGGGGCGAACTATGGCTACACCTTC. Translated: CAIVGGEGANYGYTF.

The chain uses TRBV5-1 and TRBJ2-3; TRBD2 matches at 12 bases. CDR1 is SGHRS and CDR2 is YFSETQ in the germline V gene. The CDR3 runs 14 residues. Losses at the gene ends were 8 bases for V and 5 bases for J; bases not matched to a gene: 6. CDR3: CASRLAGAIDTQYF. In DNA, the CDR3 is TGCGCCAGTCGACTAGCGGGAGCCATAGATACGCAGTATTTT. The entire variable domain, with the rest obtained from reference TRBV5-1 and TRBJ2-3, is as follows: KAGVTQTPRYLIKTRGQQVTLSCSPISGHRSVSWYQQTPGQGLQFLFEYFSETQRNKGNFPGRFSGRQFSNSRSEMNVSTLELGDSALYLCASRLAGAIDTQYFGPGTRLTVL.

This chain connects TRBV5-4 to TRBJ2-7; the D gene is possibly TRBD1 (6 bases). The CDR3 has 17 residues. Germline CDR1 reads SGHNT; CDR2 reads YYREEE (reference sequence). V was pared by 2 bases and J by 6 bases, with 24 bases between. For the CDR3, the DNA is TGTGCCAGCAGCTTAGGGGGTAGGGGCGATGGGTCGGGCGAGCAGTACTTC. Protein: CASSLGGRGDGSGEQYF.

This clone was recorded a few times. The V gene is TRBV5-1, the J gene TRBJ2-3; 8 nucleotides align to TRBD1. From germline, CDR1 is SGHRS and CDR2 YFSETQ. The CDR3 spans 14 residues. Germline trimming cut 4 bases from V and 5 bases from J; bases unmatched to any gene: 6. CDR3 residues: CASSGGQDIDTQYF. CDR3 DNA: TGCGCCAGCAGCGGGGGACAGGACATAGATACGCAGTATTTT.

This chain joins TRBV12-3 or TRBV12-4 and TRBJ2-5; perhaps TRBD1 as D (6 bases). The CDR3 is 13 residues long. V lost 6 bases and J 4 bases, leaving 12 bases between the germline ends. CDR3 sequence (DNA): TGTGCCAGCAGACTAGTCAGGGGAGAGACCCAGTACTTC. As protein: CASRLVRGETQYF.

The chain employs TRBV28 and TRBJ2-5; D is perhaps TRBD1 (6 bases). Germline loops: CDR1 MDHEN, CDR2 SYDVKM. The CDR3 is made up of 16 amino acids. Trimming took 3 bases from V and 5 from J, leaving 19 bases between them. CDR3 protein: CASSFLRGPDRETQYF. CDR3 sequence (DNA): TGTGCCAGCAGTTTCCTGCGAGGACCCGACAGGGAGACCCAGTACTTC. Combining the CDR3 with reference TRBV28 and TRBJ2-5 gives the whole variable domain DVKVTQSSRYLVKRTGEKVFLECVQDMDHENMFWYRQDPGLGLRLIYFSYDVKMKEKGDIPEGYSVSREKKERFSLILESASTNQTSMYLCASSFLRGPDRETQYFGPGTRLLVL.

This clone was seen once. This rearrangement joins TRBV19 to TRBJ2-7, with 12 bases identical to TRBD2. The CDR3 spans 15 residues. Germline values: CDR1 LNHDA, CDR2 SQIVND (reference sequence). Trimming at V came to 6 bases and at J to 1 base, leaving 4 bases not matched to a gene. The CDR3 sequence: CASRMTSGSSYEQYF. The CDR3 coding sequence is TGTGCCAGTAGGATGACTAGCGGGAGTTCCTACGAGCAGTACTTC.

J is TRBJ2-2 and V is TRBV5-1; 7 bases line up with TRBD2. This CDR3 is 17 amino acids long. V was clipped by 1 base and J by 0 bases; unmatched bases: 6. The germline V gene has CDR1 SGHRS and CDR2 YFSETQ. The CDR3 DNA sequence: TGCGCCAGCAGCTTGAGCCTAGCGGCAGCGAACACCGGGGAGCTGTTTTTT. It encodes CASSLSLAAANTGELFF.

The rearrangement links TRBV2 to TRBJ1-2; D ambiguous. CDR1 and CDR2 from the germline V gene are SNHLY and FYNNEI. The V end lost 4 bases, the J end lost 7 bases, and 7 bases lay between the germline ends. CDR3 size: 11 residues. The CDR3 sequence is CASSGGSGYTF. DNA of the CDR3: TGTGCCAGCAGTGGTGGCTCTGGCTACACCTTC. Looking up the rest from reference TRBV2 and TRBJ1-2 gives the full variable domain: EPEVTQTPSHQVTQMGQEVILRCVPISNHLYFYWYRQILGQKVEFLVSFYNNEISEKSEIFDDQFSVERPDGSNFTLKIRSTKLEDSAMYFCASSGGSGYTFGSGTRLTVV.

This clone was counted between two and nine times. The chain joins TRBV28 to TRBJ1-6; 9 positions match TRBD1. Germline assignment: CDR1 MDHEN and CDR2 SYDVKM. CDR3 size: 14 residues. V was pared by 6 bases and J by 8 bases, with 5 bases of the junction left unmatched. CDR3 region: CASRAGTGYSPLHF. The CDR3 region has the DNA TGTGCCAGCAGAGCCGGGACAGGGTATTCACCCCTCCACTTT. Filled out from reference TRBV28 and TRBJ1-6, the complete variable domain reads DVKVTQSSRYLVKRTGEKVFLECVQDMDHENMFWYRQDPGLGLRLIYFSYDVKMKEKGDIPEGYSVSREKKERFSLILESASTNQTSMYLCASRAGTGYSPLHFGNGTRLTVT.

The chain combines TRBV29-1 with TRBJ1-4; 8 nucleotides align to TRBD1. Germline assignment: CDR1 SQVTM and CDR2 ANQGSEA. This CDR3 comprises 14 residues. Trimming at V came to 6 bases and at J to 8 bases, leaving 11 bases not matched to a gene. The CDR3 region is CSVALDRVREKLFF. In DNA form, the CDR3 reads TGCAGCGTCGCCTTGGACAGGGTAAGAGAAAAACTGTTTTTT.

The sample holds a few counts of this clone. The chain joins TRBV5-1 to TRBJ2-2, with a possible D match to TRBD2 (5 bases). Germline V gene lookup returns CDR1 SGHRS and CDR2 YFSETQ. The CDR3 consists of 15 residues. V dropped 2 bases and J dropped 6 bases, with 14 bases sitting between them. The CDR3 protein is CASSLTTGNPGELFF. The CDR3 nucleotides read TGCGCCAGCAGCTTAACCACGGGGAATCCCGGGGAGCTGTTTTTT.